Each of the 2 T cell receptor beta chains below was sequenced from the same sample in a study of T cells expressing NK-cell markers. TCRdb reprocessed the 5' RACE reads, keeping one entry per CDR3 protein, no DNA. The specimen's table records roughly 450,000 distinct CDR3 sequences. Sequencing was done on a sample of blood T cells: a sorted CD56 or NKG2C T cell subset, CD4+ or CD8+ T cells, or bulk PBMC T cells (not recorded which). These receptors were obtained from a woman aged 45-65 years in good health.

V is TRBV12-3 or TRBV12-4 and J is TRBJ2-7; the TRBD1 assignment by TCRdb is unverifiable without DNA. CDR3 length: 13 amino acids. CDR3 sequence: CASSSDRKYEQYF.

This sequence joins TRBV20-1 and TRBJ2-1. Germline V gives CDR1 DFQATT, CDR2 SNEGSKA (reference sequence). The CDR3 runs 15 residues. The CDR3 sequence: CSARDRALPYNEQFF.